This record looks at one T cell receptor (beta chain) sequence and its context. These data belong to a study of blood T cell repertoires in COVID-19. Study as a whole: There were acute and convalescent COVID-19 samples, and they came from the United States, Italy and Spain. The cDNA or gDNA used as material had been derived from T cells, B-cell-depleted T cells, or PBMCs.

How the authors handled the data: Quantification of nucleated cells was approximated via reference gene primer amplification. The repertoire was sequenced with immunoSEQ multiplex PCR; TCRdb's copy has only in-frame clones and lacks some. V and J calls and clone size follow that table, whereas D and trimming were derived from the DNA. The sample includes 95,000 to 150,000 clones, more than 80% seen only once; the top ten take around 4.2%. Per the germline V gene, CDR1 is SGHTA and CDR2 is FQGNSA. Between the trimmed V and J ends, which lost 5 bases and 4 bases, there was a span of 15 bases. This CDR3 comprises 15 residues.

This receptor was identified in a man aged 40-55 years with acute or convalescent COVID-19. Material for sequencing was peripheral blood. The J gene is TRBJ1-3, the V gene TRBV7-2; no clear D. The CDR3 loop reads CASSTSYAPGNTIYF. CDR3 nucleotides: TGTGCCAGCAGCACCTCCTATGCCCCCGGAAACACCATATATTTT. The whole variable domain, remainder taken from reference TRBV7-2 and TRBJ1-3, is GAGVSQSPSNKVTEKGKDVELRCDPISGHTALYWYRQSLGQGLEFLIYFQGNSAPDKSGLPSDRFSAERTGGSVSTLTIQRTQQEDSAVYLCASSTSYAPGNTIYFGEGSWLTVV.